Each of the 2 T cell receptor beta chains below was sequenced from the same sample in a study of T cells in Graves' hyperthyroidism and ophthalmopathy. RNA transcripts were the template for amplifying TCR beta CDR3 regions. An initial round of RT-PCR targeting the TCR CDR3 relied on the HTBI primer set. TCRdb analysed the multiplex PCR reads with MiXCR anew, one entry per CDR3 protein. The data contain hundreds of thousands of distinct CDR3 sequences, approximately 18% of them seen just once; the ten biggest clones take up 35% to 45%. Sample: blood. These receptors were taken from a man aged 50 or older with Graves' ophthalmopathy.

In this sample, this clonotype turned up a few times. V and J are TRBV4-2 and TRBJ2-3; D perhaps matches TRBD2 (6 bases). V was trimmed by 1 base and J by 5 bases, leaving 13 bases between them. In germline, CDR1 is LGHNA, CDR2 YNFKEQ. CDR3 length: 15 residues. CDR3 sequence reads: CASSQAGVGGDTQYF. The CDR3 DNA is TGTGCCAGCAGCCAAGCGGGAGTGGGGGGAGATACGCAGTATTTT.

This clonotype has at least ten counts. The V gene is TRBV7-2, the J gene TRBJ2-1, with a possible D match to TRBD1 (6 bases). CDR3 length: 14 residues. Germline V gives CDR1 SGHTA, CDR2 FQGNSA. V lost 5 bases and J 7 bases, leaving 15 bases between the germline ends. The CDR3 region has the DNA TGTGCCAGCAGCCAGGGGCAGGGCTCAAATGAGCAGTTCTTC. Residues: CASSQGQGSNEQFF.